These T cell receptor beta chains were read from a single sample in a study of response to subunit inactivated influenza vaccine. MiXCR was run by TCRdb on the RT-PCR reads, yielding one entry per CDR3 protein. The sample lists 700,000 to 900,000 distinct CDR3 sequences; 20% to 25% were seen once. The sample here was PBMCs from blood, taken roughly 5 days after vaccination. The receptor set was obtained from a man aged 45-65 years who received an inactivated influenza vaccine. The CDR3 runs from the conserved cysteine through the conserved F or W. Fields, in order: D gene, clone size, J gene, V gene, CDR3 protein, CDR3 DNA. A D gene is named only where the DNA matches it firmly. Not every row has a clone size; where given, it reads once, few, many or a size class.

d_call: TRBD1; clone_size: few; j_call: TRBJ1-2; v_call: TRBV9; cdr3_aa: CASSVTGTGGITYGYTF; cdr3_nt: TGTGCCAGCAGCGTCACCGGGACAGGGGGCATAACCTATGGCTACACCTTC
d_call: .; clone_size: many; j_call: TRBJ2-7; v_call: TRBV7-9; cdr3_aa: CASSLAGFDEQYF; cdr3_nt: TGTGCCAGCAGCTTAGCCGGGTTCGACGAGCAGTACTTC
d_call: TRBD1; clone_size: few; j_call: TRBJ2-2; v_call: TRBV4-3; cdr3_aa: CASSQGNRGNTGELFF; cdr3_nt: TGCGCCAGCAGCCAAGGCAACAGGGGGAACACCGGGGAGCTGTTTTTT
d_call: .; clone_size: few; j_call: TRBJ2-1; v_call: TRBV12-3/TRBV12-4; cdr3_aa: CASSLWHEQFF; cdr3_nt: TGTGCCAGCAGTTTATGGCATGAGCAGTTCTTC
d_call: .; clone_size: .; j_call: TRBJ2-1; v_call: TRBV27; cdr3_aa: CASSQTYYNEQFF; cdr3_nt: TGTGCCAGCAGTCAGACCTACTACAATGAGCAGTTCTTC
d_call: .; clone_size: .; j_call: TRBJ2-5; v_call: TRBV12-3/TRBV12-4; cdr3_aa: CASTTGEVETQYF; cdr3_nt: TGTGCCAGTACAACAGGGGAGGTGGAGACCCAGTACTTC
d_call: TRBD1; clone_size: .; j_call: TRBJ2-3; v_call: TRBV15; cdr3_aa: CATSREADRRF; cdr3_nt: TGTGCCACCAGCAGAGAAGCGGACAGGCGGTTT
d_call: .; clone_size: many; j_call: TRBJ2-3; v_call: TRBV24-1; cdr3_aa: CATSSGSTDTQYF; cdr3_nt: TGTGCCACCAGTAGCGGTAGCACAGATACGCAGTATTTT
d_call: TRBD1; clone_size: few; j_call: TRBJ1-2; v_call: TRBV24-1; cdr3_aa: CATSDTTGTARDYGYTF; cdr3_nt: TGTGCCACCAGTGATACAACCGGGACAGCGAGGGACTATGGCTACACCTTC
d_call: .; clone_size: .; j_call: TRBJ2-5; v_call: TRBV19; cdr3_aa: CASSIGDGSAALQETQYF; cdr3_nt: TGTGCCAGTAGTATAGGGGACGGCTCCGCGGCGCTCCAAGAGACCCAGTACTTC
d_call: .; clone_size: few; j_call: TRBJ1-2; v_call: TRBV9; cdr3_aa: CASAGHNYGYTF; cdr3_nt: TGTGCCAGCGCAGGGCACAACTATGGCTACACCTTC
d_call: .; clone_size: .; j_call: TRBJ1-6; v_call: TRBV20-1; cdr3_aa: CSASLDRYSPLHF; cdr3_nt: TGCAGTGCTAGTCTGGACAGATATTCACCCCTCCACTTT
d_call: .; clone_size: .; j_call: TRBJ2-3; v_call: TRBV20-1; cdr3_aa: CSARDVETDTQYF; cdr3_nt: TGCAGTGCTAGAGATGTAGAAACAGATACGCAGTATTTT
d_call: .; clone_size: few; j_call: TRBJ2-3; v_call: TRBV13; cdr3_aa: CASSLTGGTPDTQYF; cdr3_nt: TGTGCCAGCAGCTTAACAGGTGGTACACCAGATACGCAGTATTTT
d_call: .; clone_size: few; j_call: TRBJ1-5; v_call: TRBV27; cdr3_aa: CASSLGSRQPQHF; cdr3_nt: TGTGCCAGCAGTTTAGGCAGCCGTCAGCCCCAGCATTTT
d_call: .; clone_size: few; j_call: TRBJ2-3; v_call: TRBV20-1; cdr3_aa: CSAGGSSTDTQYF; cdr3_nt: TGCAGTGCAGGGGGATCCAGCACAGATACGCAGTATTTT
d_call: TRBD1; clone_size: .; j_call: TRBJ1-4; v_call: TRBV20-1; cdr3_aa: CSAGLGQGNEKLFF; cdr3_nt: TGCAGTGCTGGACTCGGACAGGGTAATGAAAAACTGTTTTTT
d_call: .; clone_size: few; j_call: TRBJ2-4; v_call: TRBV7-2; cdr3_aa: CASRSTGLAKNIQYF; cdr3_nt: TGTGCCAGCAGGTCAACGGGACTAGCCAAAAACATTCAGTACTTC
d_call: .; clone_size: few; j_call: TRBJ1-1; v_call: TRBV20-1; cdr3_aa: CSASGQLRNTEAFF; cdr3_nt: TGCAGTGCTAGCGGACAGTTGAGGAACACTGAAGCTTTCTTT
d_call: .; clone_size: .; j_call: TRBJ2-3; v_call: TRBV20-1; cdr3_aa: CSARSTVSDTQYF; cdr3_nt: TGCAGTGCTAGGTCCACGGTATCAGATACGCAGTATTTT
d_call: .; clone_size: .; j_call: TRBJ2-7; v_call: TRBV29-1; cdr3_aa: CSVETSTGDDGEQYF; cdr3_nt: TGCAGCGTTGAGACCTCGACAGGCGATGATGGGGAGCAGTACTTC
d_call: TRBD1; clone_size: few; j_call: TRBJ2-7; v_call: TRBV6-1; cdr3_aa: CASSPGTVNYEQYF; cdr3_nt: TGTGCCAGCAGCCCCGGGACAGTGAACTACGAGCAGTACTTC
d_call: .; clone_size: .; j_call: TRBJ2-5; v_call: TRBV9; cdr3_aa: CASSSGPLGQETQYF; cdr3_nt: TGTGCCAGCAGCTCGGGACCGCTCGGTCAAGAGACCCAGTACTTC
d_call: .; clone_size: few; j_call: TRBJ2-1; v_call: TRBV10-3; cdr3_aa: CAISDSGATPSEQFF; cdr3_nt: TGTGCCATCAGCGACAGTGGCGCGACTCCAAGTGAGCAGTTCTTC
d_call: TRBD2; clone_size: few; j_call: TRBJ2-1; v_call: TRBV7-2; cdr3_aa: CASSYSGSGYNEQFF; cdr3_nt: TGTGCCAGCAGCTATAGCGGGAGTGGGTACAATGAGCAGTTCTTC
d_call: TRBD1; clone_size: .; j_call: TRBJ1-4; v_call: TRBV29-1; cdr3_aa: CSVGTSTGRNEKLFF; cdr3_nt: TGCAGCGTGGGGACCTCGACAGGGCGGAATGAAAAACTGTTTTTT
d_call: .; clone_size: many; j_call: TRBJ2-7; v_call: TRBV6-6; cdr3_aa: CASSYSPYEQYF; cdr3_nt: TGTGCCAGCAGTTACAGTCCTTACGAGCAGTACTTC
d_call: .; clone_size: .; j_call: TRBJ2-7; v_call: TRBV28; cdr3_aa: CASIGYTYEQYF; cdr3_nt: TGTGCCAGCATCGGCTATACCTACGAGCAGTACTTC
d_call: .; clone_size: .; j_call: TRBJ2-5; v_call: TRBV6-2/TRBV6-3; cdr3_aa: CASIVVQGGTQYF; cdr3_nt: TGTGCCAGCATTGTGGTCCAGGGCGGGACCCAGTACTTC
d_call: .; clone_size: .; j_call: TRBJ2-1; v_call: TRBV7-3; cdr3_aa: CASSLTRVSYNEQFF; cdr3_nt: TGTGCCAGCAGCTTAACCAGGGTCTCCTACAATGAGCAGTTCTTC
d_call: .; clone_size: .; j_call: TRBJ1-1; v_call: TRBV12-3/TRBV12-4; cdr3_aa: CASSPLHDTEAFF; cdr3_nt: TGTGCCAGCAGCCCCCTACACGATACTGAAGCTTTCTTT
d_call: .; clone_size: many; j_call: TRBJ1-4; v_call: TRBV7-9; cdr3_aa: CASSVSPQQNEKLFF; cdr3_nt: TGTGCCAGCAGCGTATCTCCGCAGCAGAATGAAAAACTGTTTTTT
d_call: .; clone_size: few; j_call: TRBJ2-3; v_call: TRBV12-3/TRBV12-4; cdr3_aa: CASSPTLRRKSTDTQYF; cdr3_nt: TGTGCCAGCAGCCCCACCCTCCGACGGAAAAGTACAGATACGCAGTATTTT
d_call: .; clone_size: .; j_call: TRBJ2-7; v_call: TRBV19; cdr3_aa: CATPLGVRQTYEQYF; cdr3_nt: TGTGCCACTCCATTAGGGGTTCGGCAGACCTACGAGCAGTACTTC
d_call: .; clone_size: .; j_call: TRBJ2-5; v_call: TRBV24-1; cdr3_aa: CATSGNIALGQETQYF; cdr3_nt: TGTGCCACCAGTGGAAATATCGCATTGGGCCAAGAGACCCAGTACTTC
d_call: .; clone_size: many; j_call: TRBJ2-1; v_call: TRBV4-3; cdr3_aa: CASSRTTDTSYNEQFF; cdr3_nt: TGCGCCAGCAGCCGGACTACAGACACCTCCTACAATGAGCAGTTCTTC
d_call: .; clone_size: .; j_call: TRBJ2-1; v_call: TRBV24-1; cdr3_aa: CATSDLLAKGYNEQFF; cdr3_nt: TGTGCCACCAGTGATTTGTTAGCTAAGGGATACAATGAGCAGTTCTTC
d_call: .; clone_size: .; j_call: TRBJ2-5; v_call: TRBV3-1; cdr3_aa: CASSQRQIQETQYF; cdr3_nt: TGTGCCAGCAGCCAACGGCAGATACAAGAGACCCAGTACTTC
d_call: TRBD2; clone_size: .; j_call: TRBJ2-5; v_call: TRBV7-2; cdr3_aa: CASSLGLAGVSQETQYF; cdr3_nt: TGTGCCAGCAGCCTCGGACTAGCGGGGGTTTCACAAGAGACCCAGTACTTC
d_call: .; clone_size: many; j_call: TRBJ2-7; v_call: TRBV28; cdr3_aa: CASSLYMDKPYEQYF; cdr3_nt: TGTGCCAGCAGTTTATATATGGACAAACCCTACGAGCAGTACTTC
d_call: .; clone_size: few; j_call: TRBJ2-7; v_call: TRBV20-1; cdr3_aa: CSARDLGGASYEQYF; cdr3_nt: TGCAGTGCTAGAGATCTGGGTGGGGCGTCATACGAGCAGTACTTC
d_call: .; clone_size: .; j_call: TRBJ2-2; v_call: TRBV7-6; cdr3_aa: CASSPQSGGASRGELFF; cdr3_nt: TGTGCCAGCAGCCCCCAATCGGGGGGCGCAAGCAGGGGGGAGCTGTTTTTT